This T cell receptor beta chain is drawn from a study of tumor-infiltrating lymphocytes in primary liver carcinoma. Across the study: Spanning 4.2 to 10 cm, the tumors were T1-T3 N0M0. Findings and caveats of the study: Only about 7.5-24% of top clones showed up in all five tumor regions. The study found a significantly higher top-250-clone fraction in tumors than in blood (p = 0.039).

This clonotype was seen at least ten times. Antigen specificity is unknown. The template, 500 ng total RNA, yielded TCR beta cDNA made with a constant-region primer. Nested multiplex PCR, run for three rounds with slightly modified ARM-PCR, yielded TCR beta libraries. Both of the initial two PCR rounds ran for around 9 cycles and employed TRBV1-TRBV30 forward primers alongside a C-beta reverse primer. Each CDR3 protein gets one entry after TCRdb re-called the multiplex PCR reads with MiXCR. The data hold 20,000 to 25,000 distinct CDR3 sequences, with around 77% observed a single time. Starting material for RNA and DNA co-extraction consisted of about 17-30 mg of unsorted bulk tissue. Infection with HBV was chronic in patients; they were treatment-naive. Germline V gene data show CDR1 as KGHDR and CDR2 as SFDVKD. The CDR3 loop spans 13 amino acids. The V end was cut by 10 bases, the J end by 5 bases, with 14 bases between.

The sample was liver tumor tissue from sampling region 5. Subset defined: tumor region T5, tumor centre. The chain has TRBV24-1 and TRBJ2-1; perhaps TRBD1 as D (6 bases). The sequence derives from a woman aged 25-40 years with primary liver carcinoma and hepatitis B virus infection. The CDR3 loop is CATQGHLDNEQFF. The CDR3 coding sequence is TGTGCCACACAGGGACATCTCGACAATGAGCAGTTCTTC.